These 29 T cell receptor beta chains were all obtained from the same sample, sequenced in a study of blood T cell repertoires in COVID-19. Some clones are missing from TCRdb's copy, which holds only in-frame ones; the method was immunoSEQ multiplex PCR. This table holds 150,000 to 200,000 clones, 70% to 90% found once. The sequenced sample was peripheral blood. All receptors come from a woman in her sixties with COVID-19, enrolled during active disease.

CDR3 sequence (DNA): TGTGCCAGCAGCTTGGGTTGGGGCGCGAATGGCTACACCTTC. It translates to CASSLGWGANGYTF. The genes are TRBV5-5 and TRBJ1-2; D is perhaps TRBD1 (5 bases). V lost 0 bases and J lost 6, with 12 bases in between. This CDR3 is built from 14 residues. Germline V gene data show CDR1 as SGHKS and CDR2 as YYEKEE (reference sequence).

The V gene is TRBV18, the J gene TRBJ2-1; 10 bases match TRBD1. CDR1 is KGHSH, CDR2 LQKENI, per germline. CDR3 length equals 13 residues. With 8 bases clipped from V and 6 bases from J, the junction kept 4 bases outside the gene matches. Here the CDR3 reads CASKRTGGNEQFF. The CDR3 nucleotides read TGTGCCAGCAAAAGGACAGGGGGCAATGAGCAGTTCTTC.

As regards this clone: Other DNA sequences from this sample encode an identical CDR3 as well. The rearrangement links TRBV20-1 to TRBJ2-1; 7 bases fit TRBD1. Germline V gives CDR1 DFQATT, CDR2 SNEGSKA (reference sequence). Trimming at V came to 5 bases and at J to 7 bases, leaving 2 bases not matched to a gene. This CDR3 has 11 amino acids. The CDR3 reads CSASRGNEQFF. The CDR3 DNA is TGCAGTGCTTCCAGGGGGAATGAGCAGTTCTTC.

The chain joins TRBV7-9 to TRBJ2-7, with TRBD2 as a possible D gene (5 bases). CDR3 length equals 15 residues. Trimming pared 3 bases from V and 9 bases from J, leaving 21 bases between. Germline V gene data show CDR1 as SEHNR and CDR2 as FQNEAQ (reference sequence). CDR3 region: CASSFGRAPQVRQYF. The CDR3 coding sequence is TGTGCCAGCAGCTTCGGGCGGGCCCCCCAAGTCCGGCAGTACTTC.

The chain couples TRBV7-6 to TRBJ2-5; the D gene is possibly TRBD2 (5 bases). V lost 4 bases to trimming and J lost 4 bases, with 16 bases between them. Germline CDR1 reads SGHVS; CDR2 reads FNYEAQ. This CDR3 contains 15 residues. The CDR3 sequence: CASSSQVGETETQYF. CDR3 coding DNA: TGTGCCAGCAGCTCGCAGGTCGGGGAGACAGAGACCCAGTACTTC.

The chain employs TRBV27 and TRBJ2-7, with 7 bases lining up with TRBD1. Per germline, CDR1 MNHEY and CDR2 SMNVEV (reference sequence). CDR3 length: 15 residues. V shed 5 bases, J shed 0 bases, and the junction held 7 bases outside the gene matches. The CDR3 is CASSTSTGFSYEQYF. CDR3 bases: TGTGCCAGCAGTACCTCGACAGGGTTCTCCTACGAGCAGTACTTC.

This clone is a singleton in its sample. CDR3 region: CASSYGGDYNEQFF. CDR3 coding DNA: TGTGCCAGCAGCTATGGGGGGGACTACAATGAGCAGTTCTTC. The chain links TRBV7-3 to TRBJ2-1; 7 nucleotides line up with TRBD2. J lost 3 bases, V lost 4 bases, and 3 bases had no gene match. The length of the CDR3 is 14 residues. Germline CDR1 and CDR2: SGHTA and FQGTGA.

This chain joins TRBV6-5 and TRBJ1-1; a weak D match, TRBD1 (5 bases). Germline CDR1 MNHEY, CDR2 SVGAGI. V gave up 7 bases and J gave up 3 bases, with 18 bases separating them. The CDR3 runs to 15 residues. The CDR3 DNA follows: TGTGCCAGCACCGAAGTGCGGGGGGGGTACACTGAAGCTTTCTTT. Its protein is CASTEVRGGYTEAFF.

This chain links TRBV5-4 with TRBJ2-2; TRBD2 aligns across 12 bases. The V segment lost 0 bases and the J segment 4 bases; nucleotides outside the gene matches: 4. CDR1 is SGHNT and CDR2 is YYREEE in the germline V gene (reference sequence). The CDR3 is made up of 17 amino acids. This chain's CDR3 is CASSLATSGRITGELFF. The CDR3 DNA reads TGTGCCAGCAGCTTGGCGACTAGCGGGAGAATCACCGGGGAGCTGTTTTTT. The full variable domain, completed using reference TRBV5-4 and TRBJ2-2, is ETGVTQSPTHLIKTRGQQVTLRCSSQSGHNTVSWYQQALGQGPQFIFQYYREEENGRGNFPPRFSGLQFPNYSSELNVNALELDDSALYLCASSLATSGRITGELFFGEGSRLTVL.

This clone was picked up a small number of times. The rearrangement links TRBV5-4 to TRBJ1-1; TRBD1 might be the D (5 bases). The CDR3 extends over 13 amino acids. CDR1 is SGHNT and CDR2 is YYREEE in the germline V gene (reference sequence). V was clipped by 9 bases and J by 1 base, with 13 bases between them. The CDR3 sequence is CATSPGPNTEAFF. The CDR3 DNA follows: TGTGCCACATCCCCAGGGCCGAACACTGAAGCTTTCTTT.

The chain has TRBV3-1 (or the pseudogene TRBV3-2) and TRBJ1-2; 8 nucleotides line up with TRBD1. V lost 7 bases and J lost 2; bases outside the gene matches: 6. The CDR3 sequence is 14 residues long. In germline, CDR1 is LGHDT, CDR2 YNNKEL (reference sequence). The CDR3, as DNA: TGTGCCAGCAAGGCCGGGACAGGAAACTATGGCTACACCTTC. Translated, it gives CASKAGTGNYGYTF.

The V gene is TRBV9, the J gene TRBJ1-3; D gene uncertain. The V gene's germline CDR1 is SGDLS and CDR2 YYNGEE. The CDR3 has 15 residues. V gave up 3 bases and J gave up 0 bases, with 10 bases separating them. In nucleotides, the CDR3 is TGTGCCAGCAGCGCCCGAAGGAGCTCTGGAAACACCATATATTTT. It encodes CASSARRSSGNTIYF.

V usage is TRBV14 and J usage is TRBJ2-1; D may be TRBD1 (5 bases). The CDR3 loop spans 16 amino acids. Trimming removed 2 bases at V and 3 bases at J, with 14 bases between. CDR1 is SGHDN, CDR2 FVKESK, per germline. CDR3 nucleotide sequence: TGTGCCAGCAGCCAATTCGCAGGGTTGAACTACAATGAGCAGTTCTTC. Protein product: CASSQFAGLNYNEQFF. Full variable domain (rest looked up from reference TRBV14 and TRBJ2-1): EAGVTQFPSHSVIEKGQTVTLRCDPISGHDNLYWYRRVMGKEIKFLLHFVKESKQDESGMPNNRFLAERTGGTYSTLKVQPAELEDSGVYFCASSQFAGLNYNEQFFGPGTRLTVL.

The chain's CDR3 is CASRPGTGISYEQYF. CDR3 in DNA: TGTGCCAGCAGGCCCGGGACAGGCATTTCCTACGAGCAGTACTTC. The J gene is TRBJ2-7, the V gene TRBV6-5; TRBD1 agrees at 8 bases. V shed 6 bases, J shed 1 base, and the junction held 8 bases outside the gene matches. The CDR3 spans 15 residues. Per the germline V gene, CDR1 is MNHEY and CDR2 is SVGAGI.

The rearrangement links TRBV15 to TRBJ2-5; 7 bases match TRBD2. CDR1 and CDR2 from the germline V gene are LNHNV and YYDKDF (reference sequence). V shed 2 bases, J shed 5 bases, and the junction held 11 bases outside the gene matches. The CDR3 covers 16 residues. CDR3 in DNA: TGTGCCACCAGCAGACCTGATCGCGGGAGACACGAGACCCAGTACTTC. Amino acids: CATSRPDRGRHETQYF. Based on the CDR3 plus reference TRBV15 and TRBJ2-5, the full variable domain is DAMVIQNPRYQVTQFGKPVTLSCSQTLNHNVMYWYQQKSSQAPKLLFHYYDKDFNNEADTPDNFQSRRPNTSFCFLDIRSPGLGDTAMYLCATSRPDRGRHETQYFGPGTRLLVL.

The genes are TRBV9 and TRBJ2-3; 10 bases are a match to TRBD2. Trimming cost V 4 bases and J 2 bases; bases outside gene matches: 7. This CDR3 has 16 amino acids. CDR1 and CDR2 (germline): SGDLS, YYNGEE. The CDR3 region is CASSPSGRALTDTQYF. The CDR3 nucleotides are TGTGCCAGCAGCCCCAGCGGGAGGGCCCTCACAGATACGCAGTATTTT.

The rearrangement links TRBV7-9 to TRBJ2-5, with 8 positions matching TRBD2. The CDR3 covers 14 residues. Germline V gene data show CDR1 as SEHNR and CDR2 as FQNEAQ (reference sequence). V lost 5 bases and J lost 4; bases outside the gene matches: 6. Here the CDR3 reads CASSPKAGVETQYF. CDR3 coding DNA: TGTGCCAGCAGCCCCAAAGCGGGAGTAGAGACCCAGTACTTC.

V gene TRBV5-4 combines with J gene TRBJ2-1; 9 bases fit TRBD2. J gave up 7 bases and V 1 base, and 6 bases lay outside the gene matches. Germline V CDR1 and CDR2: SGHNT, YYREEE (reference sequence). The length of the CDR3 is 15 residues. This chain's CDR3 is CASSLRREGGNEQFF. CDR3 DNA sequence: TGTGCCAGCAGCTTGCGGCGGGAGGGCGGTAATGAGCAGTTCTTC.

The rearrangement links TRBV7-2 to TRBJ1-1; 9 bases agree with TRBD1. The germline gives CDR1 SGHTA, CDR2 FQGNSA. V dropped 5 bases and J dropped 4; count of bases not matched to a gene: 11. The CDR3 sequence is 16 residues long. The chain's CDR3 is CASSLTGGWTGTEAFF. The CDR3 nucleotides read TGTGCCAGCAGCCTCACAGGGGGCTGGACCGGCACTGAAGCTTTCTTT.

The chain links TRBV11-2 to TRBJ1-1, with D possibly being TRBD1 (6 bases). Germline CDR1 and CDR2: SGHAT and FQNNGV. CDR3 length: 15 residues. V was clipped by 5 bases and J by 5 bases, with 18 bases between them. CDR3 nucleotides: TGTGCCAGCAGCCCAGAACAGGGATCGAGGACTGAAGCTTTCTTT. This codes for CASSPEQGSRTEAFF.

The chain uses TRBV9 and TRBJ2-3; 15 bases match TRBD2. There are 20 residues in the CDR3. V lost 2 bases, J lost 6 bases, and 16 bases stayed unmatched. CDR1 is SGDLS and CDR2 is YYNGEE in the germline V gene. CDR3: CASSVASGLAGGFLVDTQYF. In nucleotides, the CDR3 is TGTGCCAGCAGCGTTGCCTCGGGACTAGCGGGAGGTTTTCTAGTGGATACGCAGTATTTT.

This clone was counted only a few times. The chain couples TRBV6-1 to TRBJ1-2; TRBD1 matches at 9 bases. V was pared by 3 bases and J by 4 bases, with 0 bases of the junction left unmatched. The CDR3 spans 13 residues. Germline V gene lookup returns CDR1 MNHNS and CDR2 SASEGT. CDR3 sequence (DNA): TGTGCCAGCAGTGAGACAGGGGGCTATGGCTACACCTTC. Its translation is CASSETGGYGYTF.

The chain is built from TRBV9 and TRBJ1-1; 7 bases are shared with TRBD1. Per germline, CDR1 SGDLS and CDR2 YYNGEE. CDR3 length equals 16 residues. Trimming at V came to 3 bases and at J to 1 base, leaving 9 bases not matched to a gene. CDR3 protein: CASSADLQGENTEAFF. The CDR3 DNA sequence: TGTGCCAGCAGCGCCGACCTCCAGGGGGAGAACACTGAAGCTTTCTTT.

The gene calls are TRBV4-3 and TRBJ2-7; D is ambiguous. From germline, CDR1 is LGHNA and CDR2 YSLEER. This CDR3 has 16 residues. V was trimmed by 3 bases and J by 0 bases, leaving 15 bases between them. CDR3 bases: TGCGCCAGCAGCCAGACAACCTTCCGAAGCTCCTACGAGCAGTACTTC. Amino acid sequence: CASSQTTFRSSYEQYF.

This chain links TRBV6-5 with TRBJ1-2; D possibly corresponds to TRBD1 (6 bases). CDR1 MNHEY and CDR2 SVGAGI come from the germline V gene. Trimming removed 6 bases at V and 3 bases at J, with 11 bases between. This CDR3 has 13 amino acids. CDR3: CASRRTEYYGYTF. The CDR3, as DNA: TGTGCCAGCAGGAGGACAGAATACTATGGCTACACCTTC.

The rearrangement uses TRBV19 and TRBJ2-3, with 9 positions matching TRBD2. Trimming removed 5 bases from V and 5 bases from J; junction bases left unmatched: 14. CDR1 is LNHDA, CDR2 SQIVND, per germline (reference sequence). The CDR3 extends over 17 amino acids. CDR3 nucleotides: TGTGCCAGTAGTCAGAGGGATGAGCGGGAGGTACTAGATACGCAGTATTTT. This codes for CASSQRDEREVLDTQYF.

The chain recombines TRBV7-9 with TRBJ1-1; tentative D call: TRBD1 (6 bases). CDR1 is SEHNR and CDR2 is FQNEAQ in the germline V gene (reference sequence). The V gene lost 1 base and the J gene lost 1 base, with 7 bases spanning the gap. The CDR3 runs 14 residues. CDR3 sequence (DNA): TGTGCCAGCAGCTTAGAAGGGGGGAACACTGAAGCTTTCTTT. It translates to CASSLEGGNTEAFF.

The chain has TRBV5-4 and TRBJ2-2; D gene uncertain. Germline V gene data show CDR1 as SGHNT and CDR2 as YYREEE (reference sequence). Trimming removed 4 bases at V and 4 bases at J, with 17 bases between. The CDR3 spans 16 residues. The CDR3 sequence is CASSPGGVLRTGELFF. Here the CDR3 DNA reads TGTGCCAGCAGCCCCGGTGGTGTGCTGCGCACCGGGGAGCTGTTTTTT.

This chain links TRBV27 with TRBJ2-1, with TRBD2 matching over 7 bases. Trimming took 3 bases from V and 4 from J; bases not matched to a gene: 9. In germline, CDR1 is MNHEY, CDR2 SMNVEV (reference sequence). The CDR3 sequence is 16 residues long. Here the CDR3 reads CASSFLAASNYNEQFF. The CDR3 DNA is TGTGCCAGCAGTTTCCTAGCGGCGTCGAATTACAATGAGCAGTTCTTC.